The clone carrying this T cell receptor beta chain occurred many times. The source of the sample is a study of human T cells and chemical hapten exposure. TCRdb called the RACE reads again in MiXCR, with one record for every CDR3 protein. The sample contains around 260,000 distinct CDR3 sequences, more than 6.5% of which appear only once. The CDR3 is 16 amino acids. Per germline, CDR1 MDHEN and CDR2 SYDVKM. Trimming left V 2 bases short and J 4 bases short, with 14 bases between. The time point was: pre-sensitization, week 0. The sample's treatment: therapeutic diphenylcyclopropenone sensitization with weekly scalp DPC.

The chain joins TRBV28 to TRBJ2-2, with D unclear. The specimen comprised whole blood, sampled in connection with sensitization to the hapten diphenylcyclopropenone (DPC). This receptor was identified in a woman aged 35 to 49 with alopecia areata. Some clones in this sample may be carry-over from other donors' samples. In nucleotides, the CDR3 is TGTGCCAGCAGTTTAGGGCTACTGTCGGGCACCGGGGAGCTGTTTTTT. It translates to CASSLGLLSGTGELFF.